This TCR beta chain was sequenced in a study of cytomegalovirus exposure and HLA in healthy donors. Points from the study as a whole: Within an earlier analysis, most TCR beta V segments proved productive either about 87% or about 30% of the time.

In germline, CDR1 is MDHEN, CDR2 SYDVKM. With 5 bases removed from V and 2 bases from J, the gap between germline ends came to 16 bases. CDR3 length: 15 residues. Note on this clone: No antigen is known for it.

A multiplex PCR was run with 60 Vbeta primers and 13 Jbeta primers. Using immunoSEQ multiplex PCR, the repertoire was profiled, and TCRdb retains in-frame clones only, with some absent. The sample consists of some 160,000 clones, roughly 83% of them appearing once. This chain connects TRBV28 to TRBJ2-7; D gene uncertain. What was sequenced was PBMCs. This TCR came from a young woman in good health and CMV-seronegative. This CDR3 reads CASSQPGELTYEQYF. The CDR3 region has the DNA TGTGCCAGCAGTCAACCGGGTGAACTAACCTACGAGCAGTACTTC.